These 32 T cell receptor beta chains originate from one sample sequenced in a study of CD8 T cells in ankylosing spondylitis (dated by TCRdb to the late 2010s). Library creation used 5' RACE. The sequencing machine was an Illumina HiSeq 2500. TCRdb trimmed the raw reads at Q25, called clones with MiXCR and kept productive beta chains. For every CDR3 protein sequence, its rows merge into one entry that carries the most common genes and DNA. This sample holds 250,000 to 300,000 distinct CDR3 sequences; about 20% were observed only once. Of the sample, roughly 7.3% falls within the top ten clones. The sequenced sample was blood, either unsorted or a sorted T cell fraction (not recorded which). Receptors were obtained from a male donor with ankylosing spondylitis or in good health (not recorded which).

This chain joins TRBV28 and TRBJ1-1; D is undetermined. The CDR3 has 14 amino acids. CDR1 is MDHEN and CDR2 is SYDVKM in the germline V gene. Deletions cut 3 bases from V and 2 bases from J, with 10 bases between. CDR3 in amino acids: CASSLGWENTEAFF. CDR3 in DNA: TGTGCCAGCAGTTTGGGCTGGGAAAACACTGAAGCTTTCTTT.

This clonotype occurred a few times. The V call is TRBV3-1, the J call TRBJ2-3; D not certain. The V end lost 0 bases, the J end lost 6 bases, and 19 bases lay between the germline ends. Germline V gene sequence: CDR1 LGHDT, CDR2 YNNKEL (reference sequence). This CDR3 is built from 17 residues. This chain's CDR3 is CASSQEVQVPRRDTQYF. The CDR3 DNA reads as TGTGCCAGCAGCCAAGAGGTCCAGGTCCCTCGTCGGGATACGCAGTATTTT.

Only a few counts were recorded for this clonotype. The chain joins TRBV29-1 to TRBJ2-3; D is unresolved. Germline-derived CDR1 and CDR2 are SQVTM and ANQGSEA. The CDR3 runs to 16 residues. Trimming cost V 1 base and J 0 bases, with 14 bases left between them. This chain's CDR3 is CSVEASGSSSTDTQYF. CDR3 sequence (DNA): TGCAGCGTTGAAGCTTCTGGTTCCTCTAGCACAGATACGCAGTATTTT.

The chain carries TRBV20-1 and TRBJ2-7, with D possibly being TRBD2 (7 bases). CDR1 DFQATT and CDR2 SNEGSKA come from the germline V gene (reference sequence). Between the trimmed V and J ends, which lost 3 bases and 0 bases, there was a span of 12 bases. The CDR3 has 14 residues. The CDR3 DNA follows: TGCAGTGCTAGGGGTCGGGGGGCCTCCTACGAGCAGTACGTC. It is translated as CSARGRGASYEQYV.

V gene TRBV7-3 combines with J gene TRBJ2-7; 11 nucleotides agree with TRBD2. The CDR3 is 16 amino acids. Per germline, CDR1 SGHTA and CDR2 FQGTGA. V trimming: 2 bases; J trimming: 3 bases; junction bases outside the gene matches: 6. The CDR3 coding sequence is TGTGCCAGCAGCTTAGCGACTAGCGGGAACATCTACGAGCAGTACGTC. It codes for CASSLATSGNIYEQYV.

The chain couples TRBV2 to TRBJ2-4; a possible D gene is TRBD2 (6 bases). CDR1 SNHLY and CDR2 FYNNEI come from the germline V gene. The CDR3 sequence is 15 residues long. With 6 bases removed from V and 8 bases from J, the gap between germline ends came to 20 bases. Here the CDR3 DNA reads TGTGCCAGCAGGGAAATGGGACTTAATATGGACATTCAGTACTTC. Its protein product is CASREMGLNMDIQYF. The complete variable domain, with remaining parts taken from reference TRBV2 and TRBJ2-4, reads EPEVTQTPSHQVTQMGQEVILRCVPISNHLYFYWYRQILGQKVEFLVSFYNNEISEKSEIFDDQFSVERPDGSNFTLKIRSTKLEDSAMYFCASREMGLNMDIQYFGAGTRLSVL.

The chain carries TRBV28 and TRBJ2-2; 12 bases match TRBD2. Germline loops: CDR1 MDHEN, CDR2 SYDVKM. With V trimmed by 8 bases and J by 4 bases, 5 bases remained unmatched. The CDR3 is made up of 15 amino acids. CDR3 sequence (DNA): TGTGCCAGCGCATTGACTAGCGGGAGCACCGGGGAGCTGTTTTTT. It codes for CASALTSGSTGELFF.

The rearrangement joins TRBV9 to TRBJ1-6; D remains unclear. Germline V gene lookup returns CDR1 SGDLS and CDR2 YYNGEE. V lost 0 bases, J lost 0 bases, and 10 bases lay in between. The length of the CDR3 is 17 residues. CDR3 loop: CASSVELDPSYNSPLHF. The CDR3 DNA reads TGTGCCAGCAGCGTAGAACTGGACCCCTCCTATAATTCACCCCTCCACTTT.

V gene TRBV10-3 combines with J gene TRBJ2-7; 9 positions match TRBD2. The germline V gene has CDR1 ENHRY and CDR2 SYGVKD. The V and J ends lost 8 bases and 5 bases, in that order; junction bases with no gene match: 7. There are 13 residues in the CDR3. The CDR3 DNA reads as TGTGCCATCGGGCGAGCGGGGGGTAACGAGCAGTACGTC. As protein: CAIGRAGGNEQYV.

This rearrangement joins TRBV7-3 to TRBJ2-2; D gene ambiguous. The CDR3 is 14 amino acids. Trimming shortened V by 5 bases and J by 8 bases, and 15 bases separated the two germline ends. CDR1 and CDR2 from the germline V gene are SGHTA and FQGTGA. The CDR3 spells CASSQGSGRGELFF. CDR3 coding DNA: TGTGCCAGCAGCCAAGGATCAGGTCGGGGGGAGCTGTTTTTT. Full variable domain (missing parts from reference TRBV7-3 and TRBJ2-2): GAGVSQTPSNKVTEKGKYVELRCDPISGHTALYWYRQSLGQGPEFLIYFQGTGAADDSGLPNDRFFAVRPEGSVSTLKIQRTERGDSAVYLCASSQGSGRGELFFGEGSRLTVL.

This clonotype was seen a handful of times. The CDR3 protein is CASSFGGRSKTQYF. For the CDR3, the DNA is TGTGCCAGCAGTTTCGGCGGGAGATCGAAGACCCAGTACTTC. This chain links TRBV12-3 or TRBV12-4 with TRBJ2-5, with TRBD2 matching over 7 bases. V shed 3 bases and J 6 bases; nucleotides not matched to a gene: 7. CDR3 size: 14 residues.

The rearrangement links TRBV6-2 or TRBV6-3 to TRBJ2-3; D ambiguous. Germline V gene data show CDR1 as MNHEY and CDR2 as SVGEGT. This CDR3 has 13 residues. Trimming shortened V by 0 bases and J by 6 bases, and 7 bases separated the two germline ends. Here the CDR3 reads CASSYSIADTQYF. DNA of the CDR3: TGTGCCAGCAGTTACTCCATCGCGGATACGCAGTATTTT.

This clonotype was found many times. The gene calls are TRBV24-1 and TRBJ1-2; D is unclear. This CDR3 region has 11 residues. Per germline, CDR1 KGHDR and CDR2 SFDVKD. V was cut by 5 bases and J by 4 bases, with 4 bases left in between. The CDR3 nucleotides are TGTGCCACCAGTGTAGGCTATGGCTACACCTTC. This sequence encodes CATSVGYGYTF.

This clonotype was seen a few times. This chain joins TRBV20-1 and TRBJ2-3; TRBD2 matches 9 bases. Germline CDR1 reads DFQATT; CDR2 reads SNEGSKA (reference sequence). V trimming: 0 bases; J trimming: 2 bases; junction bases outside the gene matches: 6. The length of the CDR3 is 16 residues. The CDR3 here is CSARDPGGRATDTQYF. DNA for the CDR3: TGCAGTGCTAGAGATCCGGGCGGGAGGGCCACAGATACGCAGTATTTT.

This clonotype was detected only a few times. V is TRBV5-1 and J is TRBJ2-3; D gene ambiguous. CDR1 SGHRS and CDR2 YFSETQ come from the germline V gene. The germline V and J ends were trimmed by 0 bases and 6 bases, with 8 bases remaining between them. This CDR3 region has 13 residues. For the CDR3, the DNA is TGCGCCAGCAGCTTGGTAGGGCCCGATACGCAGTATTTT. This sequence encodes CASSLVGPDTQYF.

The DNA for the CDR3 is TGTGCCAGCAGTAAAGCGTTAGAAACTGAAGCTTTCTTT. It yields the protein CASSKALETEAFF. The V call is TRBV14, the J call TRBJ1-1; D is undetermined. The V and J ends lost 6 bases and 5 bases respectively, with 13 bases between them. Germline V gene data show CDR1 as SGHDN and CDR2 as FVKESK. This CDR3 is built from 13 residues.

This clonotype was seen at least ten times. The CDR3 sequence is CASSLGDRSTDTQYF. In nucleotides, the CDR3 is TGCGCCAGCAGCTTGGGGGACAGAAGCACAGATACGCAGTATTTT. The chain is built from TRBV5-1 and TRBJ2-3, with TRBD1 matching 7 bases. After removal of 0 bases from V and 0 bases from J, the junction contained 1 base not matched to a gene. CDR1 is SGHRS and CDR2 is YFSETQ in the germline V gene. The CDR3 runs to 15 residues.

The chain combines TRBV6-2 or TRBV6-3 with TRBJ2-7; 7 bases match TRBD1. The V gene end was trimmed by 6 bases and the J gene end by 6 bases; junction bases not matched to a gene: 5. CDR1 is MNHEY and CDR2 is SVGEGT in the germline V gene. CDR3 length: 12 amino acids. This CDR3 is CASSFGQVEQYV. CDR3 bases: TGTGCCAGCAGCTTTGGACAGGTCGAGCAGTACGTC.

V gene TRBV3-1 combines with J gene TRBJ1-5; the D gene is possibly TRBD1 (5 bases). V lost 0 bases and J 4 bases, leaving 10 bases between the germline ends. Germline V lookup: CDR1 LGHDT, CDR2 YNNKEL (reference sequence). The CDR3 is 15 residues long. The CDR3 DNA is TGTGCCAGCAGCCAAGACGGAGGGGCTAATCAGCCCCAGCATTTT. Translation gives CASSQDGGANQPQHF.

This clonotype was picked up many times. The V and J genes are TRBV24-1 and TRBJ2-5; tentative D call: TRBD2 (5 bases). The germline gives CDR1 KGHDR, CDR2 SFDVKD. Trimming took off 5 bases at V and 5 bases at J, with 11 bases between the two ends. The CDR3 is 13 residues long. CDR3 in amino acids: CATSGSGWETQYF. The CDR3 region has the DNA TGTGCCACCAGTGGTTCGGGATGGGAGACCCAGTACTTC.

This sequence joins TRBV12-3 or TRBV12-4 and TRBJ1-2; maybe TRBD1 (5 bases). This CDR3 has 15 amino acids. Between the trimmed V and J ends, which lost 5 bases and 0 bases, there was a span of 13 bases. DNA of the CDR3: TGTGCCAGCAGTCCCCTGGGGGGAACTAACTATGGCTACACCTTC. It specifies CASSPLGGTNYGYTF.

V is TRBV27 and J is TRBJ2-3, with 8 bases aligning to TRBD1. V shed 10 bases, J shed 1 base, and the junction held 7 bases outside the gene matches. The CDR3 length is 14 residues. The germline V gene has CDR1 MNHEY and CDR2 SMNVEV (reference sequence). In DNA, the CDR3 is TGTGCCACCCGGTACAGGGGGGGCACAGATACGCAGTATTTT. Its translation: CATRYRGGTDTQYF.

The J gene is TRBJ2-3, the V gene TRBV20-1; 9 bases agree with TRBD2. The ends lost 4 bases at V and 4 bases at J; junction bases unmatched: 9. The CDR3 runs to 15 residues. Germline V CDR1 and CDR2: DFQATT, SNEGSKA (reference sequence). This CDR3 reads CSAKVGGGAPDTQYF. The CDR3 DNA reads as TGCAGTGCTAAAGTTGGCGGGGGGGCCCCAGATACGCAGTATTTT.

This clonotype has at least ten counts. The rearrangement uses TRBV12-3 or TRBV12-4 and TRBJ2-5; TRBD2 agrees at 10 bases. J was trimmed by 3 bases and V by 1 base; bases with no gene match: 2. The CDR3 runs 15 residues. For the CDR3, the DNA is TGTGCCAGCAGTTTAGGGACTAGCGGCAAAGAGACCCAGTACTTC. This translates into CASSLGTSGKETQYF.

This clonotype was recorded a few times. The V gene is TRBV5-5, the J gene TRBJ2-7; TRBD1 is a possible D gene (6 bases). The CDR3 length is 14 residues. V was cut by 5 bases and J by 4 bases, with 16 bases left in between. CDR1 is SGHKS and CDR2 is YYEKEE in the germline V gene (reference sequence). CDR3 sequence reads: CASRKDSSIYEQYV. The CDR3, as DNA: TGTGCCAGCAGAAAGGACAGTTCTATATACGAGCAGTACGTC.

The rearrangement links TRBV5-1 to TRBJ2-1; a weak D match, TRBD2 (7 bases). Germline V lookup: CDR1 SGHRS, CDR2 YFSETQ. V was shortened by 5 bases and J by 2 bases, with 14 bases between the two germline ends. This CDR3 has 15 amino acids. The CDR3 DNA reads TGCGCCAGCAGTCCCGGGGGGCGGACCTACAATGAGCAGTTCTTC. This codes for CASSPGGRTYNEQFF.

The chain carries TRBV12-3 or TRBV12-4 and TRBJ1-4; maybe TRBD1 (6 bases). Between the trimmed V and J ends, which lost 5 bases and 4 bases, there was a span of 14 bases. This CDR3 has 15 residues. The CDR3 DNA is TGTGCCAGCAGTCCTGGACAGATAATTAATGAAAAACTGTTTTTT. It is translated as CASSPGQIINEKLFF.

This clonotype was observed a handful of times. V and J are TRBV6-1 and TRBJ2-3; D not resolved. Germline CDR1 MNHNS, CDR2 SASEGT. CDR3 size: 12 residues. The V end was cut by 2 bases, the J end by 2 bases, with 2 bases between. The CDR3: CASSEYTDTQYF. CDR3 sequence (DNA): TGTGCCAGCAGTGAATACACAGATACGCAGTATTTT.

This clonotype was counted between two and nine times. The chain uses TRBV20-1 and TRBJ2-7; 8 bases match TRBD2. This CDR3 has 15 residues. Unmatched junction bases numbered 6, after V lost 0 bases and J lost 2 bases. Per germline, CDR1 DFQATT and CDR2 SNEGSKA (reference sequence). CDR3 DNA: TGCAGTGCTAGAGATCTCGGGGGGGCGGCCTACGAGCAGTACGTC. It specifies CSARDLGGAAYEQYV.

The chain couples TRBV5-1 to TRBJ2-1; 9 bases line up with TRBD2. The germline gives CDR1 SGHRS, CDR2 YFSETQ. The CDR3 loop spans 15 amino acids. V was clipped by 0 bases and J by 8 bases; unmatched bases: 6. The CDR3 DNA reads TGCGCCAGCAGCTTGGGTGCGGGGGGGAAAGATGAGCAGTTCTTC. This gives the protein CASSLGAGGKDEQFF.

The table lists this clonotype with a count of one. The CDR3 coding sequence is TGTGCCAGCAGTTTGTTGGGCGCCCCTTCCTACAATGAGCAGTTCTTC. It yields the protein CASSLLGAPSYNEQFF. The V and J genes are TRBV12-3 or TRBV12-4 and TRBJ2-1, with D unresolved. This CDR3 comprises 16 residues. Trimming removed 3 bases at V and 1 base at J, with 13 bases between.

This clonotype was seen more than once but under ten times. V and J are TRBV28 and TRBJ2-2; no definite D call. The germline V gene has CDR1 MDHEN and CDR2 SYDVKM. This CDR3 spans 13 amino acids. The V gene lost 5 bases and the J gene lost 4 bases, with 8 bases spanning the gap. Here the CDR3 reads CASSIYSTGELFF. CDR3 sequence (DNA): TGTGCCAGCAGTATCTACAGCACCGGGGAGCTGTTTTTT.